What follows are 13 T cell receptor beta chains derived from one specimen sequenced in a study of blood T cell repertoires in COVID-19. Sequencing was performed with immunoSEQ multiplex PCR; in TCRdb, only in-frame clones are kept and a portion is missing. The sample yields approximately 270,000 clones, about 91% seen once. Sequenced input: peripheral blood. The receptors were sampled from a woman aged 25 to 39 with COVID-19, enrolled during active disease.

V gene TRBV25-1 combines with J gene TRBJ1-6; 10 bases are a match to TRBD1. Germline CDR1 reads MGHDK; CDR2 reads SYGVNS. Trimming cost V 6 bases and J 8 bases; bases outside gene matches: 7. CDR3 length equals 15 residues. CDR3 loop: CASRRAGQGYSPLHF. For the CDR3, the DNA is TGTGCCAGCAGGAGAGCGGGACAGGGGTATTCACCCCTCCACTTT.

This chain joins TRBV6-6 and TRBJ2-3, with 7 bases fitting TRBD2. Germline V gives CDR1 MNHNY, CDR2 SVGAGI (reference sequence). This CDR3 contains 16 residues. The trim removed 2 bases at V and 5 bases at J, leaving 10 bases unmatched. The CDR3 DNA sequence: TGTGCCAGCAGTTACCTTATCCGGGAGGAGGTAGATACGCAGTATTTT. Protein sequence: CASSYLIREEVDTQYF.

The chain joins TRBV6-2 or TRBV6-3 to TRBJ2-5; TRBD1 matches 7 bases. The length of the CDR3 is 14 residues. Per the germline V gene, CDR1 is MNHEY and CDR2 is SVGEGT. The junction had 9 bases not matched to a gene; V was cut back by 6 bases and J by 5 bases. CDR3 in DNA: TGTGCCAGCAGCCAAAGGACAGGCGTCGAGACCCAGTACTTC. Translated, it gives CASSQRTGVETQYF.

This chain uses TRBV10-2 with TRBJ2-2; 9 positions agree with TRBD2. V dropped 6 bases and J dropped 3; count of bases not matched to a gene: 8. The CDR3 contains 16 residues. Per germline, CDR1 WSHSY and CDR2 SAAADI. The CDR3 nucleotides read TGCGCCAGCAGCACGGGGGGACTAGCCGACACCGGGGAGCTGTTTTTT. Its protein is CASSTGGLADTGELFF.

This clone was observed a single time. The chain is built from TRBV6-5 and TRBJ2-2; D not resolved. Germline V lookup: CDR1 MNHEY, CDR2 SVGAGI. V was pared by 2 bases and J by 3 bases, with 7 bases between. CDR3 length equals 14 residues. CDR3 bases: TGTGCCAGCAGTTACGGCAGGCACACCGGGGAGCTGTTTTTT. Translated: CASSYGRHTGELFF.

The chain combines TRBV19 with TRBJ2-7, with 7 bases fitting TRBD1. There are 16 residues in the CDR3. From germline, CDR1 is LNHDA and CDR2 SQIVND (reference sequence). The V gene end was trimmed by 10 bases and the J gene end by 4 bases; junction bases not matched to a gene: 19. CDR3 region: CATSEGQARSGYEQYF. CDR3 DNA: TGTGCCACCAGCGAAGGACAGGCCCGTTCAGGATACGAGCAGTACTTC.

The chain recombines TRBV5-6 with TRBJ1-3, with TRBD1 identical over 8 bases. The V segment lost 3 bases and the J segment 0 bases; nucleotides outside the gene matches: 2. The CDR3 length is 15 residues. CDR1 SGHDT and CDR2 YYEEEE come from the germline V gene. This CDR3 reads CASSYRGFSGNTIYF. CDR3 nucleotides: TGTGCCAGCAGCTACAGGGGGTTCTCTGGAAACACCATATATTTT. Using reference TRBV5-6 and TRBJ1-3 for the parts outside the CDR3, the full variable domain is DAGVTQSPTHLIKTRGQQVTLRCSPKSGHDTVSWYQQALGQGPQFIFQYYEEEERQRGNFPDRFSGHQFPNYSSELNVNALLLGDSALYLCASSYRGFSGNTIYFGEGSWLTVV.

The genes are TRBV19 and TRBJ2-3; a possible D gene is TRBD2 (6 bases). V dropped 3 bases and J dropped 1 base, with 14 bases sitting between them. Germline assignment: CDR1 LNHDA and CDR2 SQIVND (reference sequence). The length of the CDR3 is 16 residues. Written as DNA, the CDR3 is TGTGCCAGTAGTATCTACGGGGGTGGGGGCACAGATACGCAGTATTTT. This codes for CASSIYGGGGTDTQYF.

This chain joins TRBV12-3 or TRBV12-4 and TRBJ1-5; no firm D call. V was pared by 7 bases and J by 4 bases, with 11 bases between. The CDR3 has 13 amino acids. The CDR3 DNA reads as TGTGCCAGCACCGAGCGGGTGAATCAGCCCCAGCATTTT. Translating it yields CASTERVNQPQHF.

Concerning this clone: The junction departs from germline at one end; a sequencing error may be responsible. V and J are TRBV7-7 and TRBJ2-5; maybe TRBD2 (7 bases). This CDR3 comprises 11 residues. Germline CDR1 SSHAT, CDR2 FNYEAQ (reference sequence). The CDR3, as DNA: TGTGCTAGCAGCCTCTTAGGGGAGGGGGACTTC. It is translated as CASSLLGEGDF.

The CDR3: CASSFTGINQPQHF. CDR3 coding DNA: TGTGCCAGCAGCTTTACAGGGATTAATCAGCCCCAGCATTTT. The genes are TRBV7-9 and TRBJ1-5; TRBD1 is a possible D gene (6 bases). The CDR3 loop spans 14 amino acids. In germline, CDR1 is SEHNR, CDR2 FQNEAQ (reference sequence). V was cut by 3 bases and J by 4 bases, with 10 bases left in between.

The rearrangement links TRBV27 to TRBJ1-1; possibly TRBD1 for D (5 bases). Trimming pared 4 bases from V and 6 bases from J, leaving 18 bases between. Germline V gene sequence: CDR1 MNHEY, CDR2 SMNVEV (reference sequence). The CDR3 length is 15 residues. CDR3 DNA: TGTGCCAGCAGTTCGTTCGGGCAGGGTTCCGCTGAAGCTTTCTTT. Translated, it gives CASSSFGQGSAEAFF.

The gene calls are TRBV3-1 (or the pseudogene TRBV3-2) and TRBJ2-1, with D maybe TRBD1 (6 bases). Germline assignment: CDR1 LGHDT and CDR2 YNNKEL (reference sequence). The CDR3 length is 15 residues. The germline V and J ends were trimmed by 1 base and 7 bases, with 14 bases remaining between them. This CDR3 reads CASSQGYRVGNEQFF. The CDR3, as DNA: TGTGCCAGCAGCCAAGGATACAGGGTTGGAAATGAGCAGTTCTTC.